The clone carrying this T cell receptor beta chain appeared a single time. Cohort 3 recovered donors had two negative PCRs, clearance, or symptom resolution. Source study methods: Estimated nucleated cell counts came from reference gene primer amplification. Repertoires were generated with immunoSEQ multiplex PCR, while TCRdb's copy carries only in-frame clones and drops some. V, J and clone size are taken as reported in that table, and D and trimming were inferred from the DNA itself. The table lists over 120,000 clones, around 80% of them singletons, with 5% to 7% in the top ten. The data were obtained in a study of blood T cell repertoires in COVID-19. CDR3 size: 15 residues. From germline, CDR1 is LGHDT and CDR2 YNNKEL (reference sequence). The ends were cut back, 4 bases at V and 6 bases at J, with 18 bases in the middle.

This receptor was obtained from a woman in her fifties or sixties who had recovered from COVID-19. Sequenced sample: PBMCs or T cells enriched from blood (not recorded which). This chain joins TRBV3-1 (or the pseudogene TRBV3-2) and TRBJ1-2, with a possible D match to TRBD1 (6 bases). CDR3: CASSLIRGGLNGYTF. CDR3 DNA: TGTGCCAGCAGCCTTATAAGGGGGGGGTTGAATGGCTACACCTTC.